This TCR beta chain was documented in a study of blood T cell repertoires in COVID-19 (dated by TCRdb to 2018 to 2021). Some background on the complete study: The collaborator samples originated in the United States, Italy and Spain and spanned the acute and convalescent phases of COVID-19. The prospective study material was composed of cDNA or gDNA derived from T cells, B-cell-depleted T cells, or PBMCs. Subjects who had been exposed to COVID-19, were actively infected with it, or had recovered from it provided the deeply sampled blood TCRbeta repertoires that made up the dataset. The repertoires were released in a freely available public database intended as a resource for research on the immune response to SARS-CoV-2. Samples were obtained from the ongoing ImmuneRACE study (first 160 participants) and from approximately 1,200 subjects provided by 6 global collaborators. Nearly every sample came with metadata listing a de-identified subject ID, COVID-19 status, age in years and sex. HLA class I and class II types, where available, came from metadata supplied by the sample provider rather than from assay-based typing.

Broad study findings and their caveats: How much clinical and demographic metadata was included differed by source and by participant, and the metadata was provided uncurated.

V is cut by 0 bases and J by 4 bases, and the space between the germline ends is 10 bases. The CDR3 contains 15 residues, cysteine and phenylalanine counted. The kept DNA is CDR3 alone, 45 bases in frame from the first base. CDR1 and CDR2, per the germline V gene (reference sequence), are LNHNV and YYDKDF. Turning to this clone: Its antigen is still unknown. Base quality data are lacking; no much larger clone is found one base away.

Each collaborating institution followed its own protocols to collect whole blood in K2EDTA tubes. For TCRbeta analysis, collaborators shipped samples as frozen whole blood, isolated PBMCs, or DNA extracted from either of those sample types. TCRbeta CDR3 regions were amplified from genomic DNA using the immunoSEQ Assay, a bias-controlled multiplex PCR. In the paper's pipeline: Nucleated cell counts per sample were estimated from amplification of reference gene primers within the assay. To quantify the absolute abundance of each unique TCRbeta CDR3 rearrangement, sequence reads were collapsed and filtered. Productive Simpson clonality was computed per sample as the square root of Simpson's diversity index over productive rearrangements. Not all clones reach the TCRdb copy of this immuneACCESS table, which keeps in-frame sequences only. Checked studies attribute under half of the gap to unresolved V genes and leave the rest unexplained. V, J and clone size are those of that table, while D and trimming were read from the DNA. This sample is represented by approximately 210,000 clones; around 82% of them were singletons. Of the sample, about 12% falls within the top ten clones.

This chain joins TRBV15 to TRBJ2-1; tentative D gene TRBD1, with 6 bases matching. This receptor was identified in a middle-aged woman with acute or convalescent COVID-19. Material: peripheral blood. The CDR3 region: CATSRDRGLYNEQFF. The nucleotide sequence is TGTGCCACCAGCAGAGACAGGGGTCTTTACAATGAGCAGTTCTTC.